A single sample gave rise to the 8 T cell receptor beta chains below, sequenced in a study of regulatory T cells in long-lasting Graves disease. Researchers made TCR beta libraries by using iRepertoire HTBI primers and running Arm-PCR on CDR3 regions. TCRdb called the multiplex PCR reads again in MiXCR, with one record for every CDR3 protein. The sample has roughly 500,000 distinct CDR3 sequences; approximately 13% are singletons. The time point was: newly diagnosed GD, antithyroid drugs for less than 3 months. PBMCs provided the RNA from which the TCR library was made. These data are also associated with another study on T cells in Graves' hyperthyroidism and ophthalmopathy.

The material was peripheral blood mononuclear cells (PBMCs), obtained at new diagnosis, from a patient treated with antithyroid drugs. The receptors were gathered from a man aged 25 to 45 with Graves disease.

The table lists this clonotype with many counts. V and J are TRBV24-1 and TRBJ2-1, with a tentative D call TRBD2 (5 bases). CDR1 KGHDR and CDR2 SFDVKD come from the germline V gene. The V gene lost 5 bases and the J gene lost 1 base, with 17 bases spanning the gap. This CDR3 comprises 17 residues. The CDR3 DNA reads as TGTGCCACCAGTGTGGTAGGGTCGGGGATTTCCTACAATGAGCAGTTCTTC. Its protein product is CATSVVGSGISYNEQFF.

This clonotype was detected a few times. The J gene is TRBJ2-1, the V gene TRBV28, with 9 bases identical to TRBD1. J was trimmed by 5 bases and V by 3 bases; bases with no gene match: 5. This CDR3 contains 15 residues. Germline loops: CDR1 MDHEN, CDR2 SYDVKM. CDR3 sequence: CASSLGGQGNNEQFF. The CDR3 region has the DNA TGTGCCAGCAGTTTGGGAGGACAGGGGAACAATGAGCAGTTCTTC.

This chain links TRBV3-1 with TRBJ2-5; 7 bases fit TRBD1. CDR1 and CDR2 from the germline V gene are LGHDT and YNNKEL (reference sequence). Losses at the gene ends were 2 bases for V and 5 bases for J; bases not matched to a gene: 8. The CDR3 contains 15 residues. DNA of the CDR3: TGTGCCAGCAGCCAAAGGGGGTGGACAGGTGAGACCCAGTACTTC. Its translation is CASSQRGWTGETQYF.

Turning to this clonotype: This may be a read error, as it is one base from a much larger clone. V and J are TRBV27 and TRBJ2-1; 8 bases are shared with TRBD2. This CDR3 spans 14 amino acids. Germline assignment: CDR1 MNHEY and CDR2 SMNVEV (reference sequence). The DNA for the CDR3 is TGTGCCAGTCAAAGCGGGAGCTCCTACAATGGGCAGTTCTTC. This encodes CASQSGSSYNGQFF.

In its sample, this clonotype was seen many times. The chain is built from TRBV15 and TRBJ2-7; 7 bases map to TRBD1. V trimming: 1 base; J trimming: 4 bases; junction bases outside the gene matches: 4. Germline V gene lookup returns CDR1 LNHNV and CDR2 YYDKDF (reference sequence). The CDR3 has 14 residues. CDR3: CATSRVTGNYEQYF. CDR3 DNA sequence: TGTGCCACCAGCAGAGTGACAGGGAATTACGAGCAGTACTTC. The full variable domain, completed using reference TRBV15 and TRBJ2-7, is DAMVIQNPRYQVTQFGKPVTLSCSQTLNHNVMYWYQQKSSQAPKLLFHYYDKDFNNEADTPDNFQSRRPNTSFCFLDIRSPGLGDTAMYLCATSRVTGNYEQYFGPGTRLTVT.

This clonotype was counted at least ten times. This chain connects TRBV29-1 to TRBJ2-2, with D possibly being TRBD2 (5 bases). CDR1 and CDR2 from the germline V gene are SQVTM and ANQGSEA. V dropped 4 bases and J dropped 5 bases, with 8 bases sitting between them. The CDR3 is made up of 12 amino acids. CDR3 sequence reads: CSVGGGTGELFF. The CDR3 region has the DNA TGCAGCGTTGGAGGCGGGACCGGGGAGCTGTTTTTT.

Many counts were recorded for this clonotype. The CDR3 bases are TGTGCCAGCTCACCACAGGGACAAAGGGGACAGTACTTC. Its protein product is CASSPQGQRGQYF. J is TRBJ2-7 and V is TRBV18; a possible D gene is TRBD1 (6 bases). The germline V and J ends were trimmed by 1 base and 10 bases, with 14 bases remaining between them. CDR3 length: 13 amino acids. In germline, CDR1 is KGHSH, CDR2 LQKENI.

This clonotype has at least ten counts. The rearrangement joins TRBV6-1 to TRBJ2-2, with D possibly matching TRBD2 (5 bases). Germline V gene lookup returns CDR1 MNHNS and CDR2 SASEGT. CDR3 length: 14 residues. V was cut by 7 bases and J by 4 bases, with 13 bases left in between. CDR3 loop: CASNERSGTGELFF. The DNA for the CDR3 is TGTGCCAGCAATGAGAGGAGCGGCACCGGGGAGCTGTTTTTT.